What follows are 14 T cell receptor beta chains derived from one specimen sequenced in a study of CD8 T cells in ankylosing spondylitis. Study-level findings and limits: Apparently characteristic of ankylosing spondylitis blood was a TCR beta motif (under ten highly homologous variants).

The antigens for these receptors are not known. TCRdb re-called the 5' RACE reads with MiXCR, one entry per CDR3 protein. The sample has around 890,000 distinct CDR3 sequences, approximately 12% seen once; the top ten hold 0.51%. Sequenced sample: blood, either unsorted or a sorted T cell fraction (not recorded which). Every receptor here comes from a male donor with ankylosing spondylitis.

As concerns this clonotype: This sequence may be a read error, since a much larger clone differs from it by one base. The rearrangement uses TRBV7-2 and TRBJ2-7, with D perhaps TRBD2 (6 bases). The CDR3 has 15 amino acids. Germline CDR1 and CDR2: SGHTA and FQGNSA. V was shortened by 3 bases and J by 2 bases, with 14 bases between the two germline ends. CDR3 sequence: CASSLLAEDAYEQYF. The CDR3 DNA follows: TGTGCCAGCAGCTTGTTAGCGGAAGACGCCTACGAGCAGTACTTC. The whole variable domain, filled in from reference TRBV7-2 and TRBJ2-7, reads GAGVSQSPSNKVTEKGKDVELRCDPISGHTALYWYRQSLGQGLEFLIYFQGNSAPDKSGLPSDRFSAERTGGSVSTLTIQRTQQEDSAVYLCASSLLAEDAYEQYFGPGTRLTVT.

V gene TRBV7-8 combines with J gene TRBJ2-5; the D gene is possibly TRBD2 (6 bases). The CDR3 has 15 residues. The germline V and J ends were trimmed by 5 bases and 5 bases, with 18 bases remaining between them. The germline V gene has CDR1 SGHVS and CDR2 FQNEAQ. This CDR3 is CASSPLGAGRETQYF. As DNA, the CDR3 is TGTGCCAGCAGCCCCTTAGGGGCGGGGAGGGAGACCCAGTACTTC.

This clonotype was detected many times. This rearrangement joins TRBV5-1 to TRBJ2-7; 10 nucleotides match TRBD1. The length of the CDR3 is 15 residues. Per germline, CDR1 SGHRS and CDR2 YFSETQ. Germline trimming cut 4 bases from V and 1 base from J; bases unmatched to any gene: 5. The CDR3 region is CASSLGDRGSYEQYF. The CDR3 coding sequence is TGCGCCAGCAGCCTGGGGGACAGGGGATCCTACGAGCAGTACTTC.

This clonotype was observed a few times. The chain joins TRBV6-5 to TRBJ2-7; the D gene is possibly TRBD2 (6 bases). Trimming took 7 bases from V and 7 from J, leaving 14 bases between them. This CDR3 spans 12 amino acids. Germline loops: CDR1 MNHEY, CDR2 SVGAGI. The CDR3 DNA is TGTGCCAGCAATACAAGGGGAGGAGAGCAGTACTTC. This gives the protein CASNTRGGEQYF.

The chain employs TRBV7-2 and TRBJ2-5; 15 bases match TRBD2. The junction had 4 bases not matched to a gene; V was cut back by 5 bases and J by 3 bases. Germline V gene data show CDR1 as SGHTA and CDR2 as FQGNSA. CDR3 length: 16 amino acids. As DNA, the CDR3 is TGTGCCAGCAGCCCGGGACTAGCGGGGGGCGAAGAGACCCAGTACTTC. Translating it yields CASSPGLAGGEETQYF.

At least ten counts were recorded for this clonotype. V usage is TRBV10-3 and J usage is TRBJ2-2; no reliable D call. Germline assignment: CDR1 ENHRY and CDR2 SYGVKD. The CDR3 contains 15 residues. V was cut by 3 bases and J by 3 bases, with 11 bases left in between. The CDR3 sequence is CAISELKLDTGELFF. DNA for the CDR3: TGTGCCATCAGTGAACTTAAATTGGACACCGGGGAGCTGTTTTTT.

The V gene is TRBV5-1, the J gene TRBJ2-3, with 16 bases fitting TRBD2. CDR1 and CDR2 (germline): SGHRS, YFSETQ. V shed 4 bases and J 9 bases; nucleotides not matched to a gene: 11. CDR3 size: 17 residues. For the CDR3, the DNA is TGCGCCAGCAGCGCCGGGACTAGCGGGGGGGCCTCACGGACGCAGTATTTT. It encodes CASSAGTSGGASRTQYF.

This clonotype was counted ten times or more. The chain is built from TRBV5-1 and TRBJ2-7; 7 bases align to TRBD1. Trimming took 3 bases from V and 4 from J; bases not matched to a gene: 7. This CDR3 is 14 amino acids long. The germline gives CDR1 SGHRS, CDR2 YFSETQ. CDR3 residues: CASSSTGFEYEQYF. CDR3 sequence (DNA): TGCGCCAGCAGCTCGACAGGGTTTGAGTACGAGCAGTACTTC. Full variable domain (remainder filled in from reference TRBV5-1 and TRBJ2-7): KAGVTQTPRYLIKTRGQQVTLSCSPISGHRSVSWYQQTPGQGLQFLFEYFSETQRNKGNFPGRFSGRQFSNSRSEMNVSTLELGDSALYLCASSSTGFEYEQYFGPGTRLTVT.

The CDR3 loop reads CASSLIGSSTDTQYF. In nucleotides, the CDR3 is TGTGCCAGCAGCTTGATCGGCAGCAGCACAGATACGCAGTATTTT. The chain links TRBV5-5 to TRBJ2-3, with D unclear. Deletions cut 1 base from V and 0 bases from J, with 9 bases between. The CDR3 is 15 amino acids. The germline V gene has CDR1 SGHKS and CDR2 YYEKEE (reference sequence).

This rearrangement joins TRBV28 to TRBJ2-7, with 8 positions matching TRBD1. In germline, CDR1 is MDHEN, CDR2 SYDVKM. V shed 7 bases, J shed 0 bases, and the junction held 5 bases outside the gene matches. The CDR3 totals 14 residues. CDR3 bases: TGTGCCAGCATCAGGACAGGGCACTCCTACGAGCAGTACTTC. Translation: CASIRTGHSYEQYF.

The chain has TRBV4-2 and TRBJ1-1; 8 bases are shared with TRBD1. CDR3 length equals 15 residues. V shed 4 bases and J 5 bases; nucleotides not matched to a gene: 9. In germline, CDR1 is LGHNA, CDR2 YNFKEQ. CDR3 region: CASSRGQGGDTEAFF. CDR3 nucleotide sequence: TGTGCCAGCAGCCGCGGACAGGGAGGAGATACTGAAGCTTTCTTT.

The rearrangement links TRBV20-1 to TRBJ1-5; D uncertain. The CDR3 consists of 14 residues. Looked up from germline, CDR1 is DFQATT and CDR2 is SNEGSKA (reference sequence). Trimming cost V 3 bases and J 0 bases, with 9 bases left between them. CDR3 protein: CSARTPYSNQPQHF. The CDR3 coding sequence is TGCAGTGCTAGGACACCTTATAGCAATCAGCCCCAGCATTTT.

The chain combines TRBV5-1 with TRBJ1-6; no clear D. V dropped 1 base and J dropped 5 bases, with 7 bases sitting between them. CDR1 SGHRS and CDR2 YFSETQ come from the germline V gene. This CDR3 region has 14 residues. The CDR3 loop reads CASSLPQHNSPLHF. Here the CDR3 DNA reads TGCGCCAGCAGCTTGCCCCAGCATAATTCACCCCTCCACTTT.

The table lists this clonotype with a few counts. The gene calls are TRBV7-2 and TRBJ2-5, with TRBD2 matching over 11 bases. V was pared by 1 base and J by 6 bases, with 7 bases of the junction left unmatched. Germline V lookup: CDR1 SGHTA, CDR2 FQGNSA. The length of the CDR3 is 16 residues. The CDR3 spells CASSLVSGGAEKTQYF. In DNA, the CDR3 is TGTGCCAGCAGCTTAGTTAGCGGGGGGGCCGAGAAGACCCAGTACTTC. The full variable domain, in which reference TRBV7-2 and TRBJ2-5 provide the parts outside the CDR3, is GAGVSQSPSNKVTEKGKDVELRCDPISGHTALYWYRQSLGQGLEFLIYFQGNSAPDKSGLPSDRFSAERTGGSVSTLTIQRTQQEDSAVYLCASSLVSGGAEKTQYFGPGTRLLVL.